Listed below are T cell receptor beta chains from one sample, sequenced in a study of blood T cell repertoires in COVID-19. Sequencing used immunoSEQ multiplex PCR; TCRdb keeps in-frame clones, though not all of them. The table shows about 380,000 clones, with roughly 90% occurring only once. The specimen sequenced was peripheral blood. These receptors were taken from a man aged 18 to 35 with active or convalescent COVID-19. Both conserved end residues are part of each CDR3. A D gene is named only where the DNA matches it firmly. Only some rows state a clone size, as once, few, many or a class for expanded clones.

V gene: TRBV24-1
D gene: TRBD2
clone size: -
J gene: TRBJ2-2
CDR3 protein: CATSDARFTGGNTGELFF
CDR3 DNA: TGTGCCACCAGTGATGCCAGGTTCACGGGGGGGAACACCGGGGAGCTGTTTTTT

V gene: TRBV6-5
D gene: -
clone size: -
J gene: TRBJ1-5
CDR3 protein: CASSYSGAENQPQHF
CDR3 DNA: TGTGCCAGCAGTTACTCTGGGGCAGAGAATCAGCCCCAGCATTTT

V gene: TRBV11-2
D gene: TRBD1
clone size: -
J gene: TRBJ2-7
CDR3 protein: CASSLPRTGHEQYF
CDR3 DNA: TGTGCCAGCAGCTTACCCCGGACAGGGCACGAGCAGTACTTC

V gene: TRBV4-3
D gene: -
clone size: -
J gene: TRBJ1-2
CDR3 protein: CASSQDLRGNYGYTF
CDR3 DNA: TGCGCCAGCAGCCAAGATTTGAGAGGGAACTATGGCTACACCTTC

V gene: TRBV27
D gene: TRBD1
clone size: -
J gene: TRBJ1-1
CDR3 protein: CASRTRDRGLSTEAFF
CDR3 DNA: TGTGCCAGCAGGACCCGGGACAGGGGGCTCTCCACTGAAGCTTTCTTT

V gene: TRBV19
D gene: TRBD1
clone size: -
J gene: TRBJ1-1
CDR3 protein: CASSTDRDRGSEAFF
CDR3 DNA: TGTGCCAGTAGTACCGACCGGGACAGAGGCTCTGAAGCTTTCTTT

V gene: TRBV28
D gene: TRBD2
clone size: -
J gene: TRBJ2-7
CDR3 protein: CASSPALASSSWEQYF
CDR3 DNA: TGTGCCAGCAGTCCCGCACTAGCGAGCTCGTCGTGGGAGCAGTACTTC

V gene: TRBV5-1
D gene: TRBD2
clone size: -
J gene: TRBJ2-1
CDR3 protein: CASSALLAGGIYNEQFF
CDR3 DNA: TGCGCCAGCAGCGCCTTACTAGCGGGGGGGATATACAATGAGCAGTTCTTC

V gene: TRBV6-2/TRBV6-3
D gene: -
clone size: -
J gene: TRBJ2-7
CDR3 protein: CASSQTSSEQYF
CDR3 DNA: TGTGCCAGCAGTCAGACTAGTTCCGAGCAGTACTTC

V gene: TRBV4-2
D gene: -
clone size: -
J gene: TRBJ2-7
CDR3 protein: CASSQDIVGSIDEQYF
CDR3 DNA: TGTGCCAGCAGCCAAGATATAGTGGGTAGCATCGACGAGCAGTACTTC

V gene: TRBV11-3
D gene: TRBD2
clone size: -
J gene: TRBJ2-5
CDR3 protein: CASSAGDSPLLAGEETQYF
CDR3 DNA: TGTGCCAGCAGCGCCGGGGATTCCCCCCTACTAGCGGGAGAAGAGACCCAGTACTTC

V gene: TRBV19
D gene: -
clone size: -
J gene: TRBJ1-2
CDR3 protein: CASNTETGGGYTF
CDR3 DNA: TGTGCCAGTAACACGGAGACCGGGGGTGGCTACACCTTC

V gene: TRBV7-6
D gene: TRBD1
clone size: -
J gene: TRBJ2-1
CDR3 protein: CASSLVVTGLYNEQFF
CDR3 DNA: TGTGCCAGCAGCTTAGTAGTGACAGGGCTTTACAATGAGCAGTTCTTC

V gene: TRBV2
D gene: -
clone size: -
J gene: TRBJ1-1
CDR3 protein: CASISEKNTEAFF
CDR3 DNA: TGTGCCAGCATCTCAGAAAAGAACACTGAAGCTTTCTTT

V gene: TRBV7-3
D gene: TRBD2
clone size: -
J gene: TRBJ2-1
CDR3 protein: CASSSETSGRGYNEQFF
CDR3 DNA: TGTGCCAGCAGCTCCGAGACTAGCGGGAGGGGTTACAATGAGCAGTTCTTC

V gene: TRBV7-9
D gene: -
clone size: -
J gene: TRBJ2-7
CDR3 protein: CASSLYLTQGSYEQYF
CDR3 DNA: TGTGCCAGCAGCTTATACCTCACACAGGGATCCTACGAGCAGTACTTC

V gene: TRBV18
D gene: -
clone size: -
J gene: TRBJ1-2
CDR3 protein: CASFPEGGDYGYTF
CDR3 DNA: TGTGCCAGCTTCCCCGAGGGAGGGGACTATGGCTACACCTTC

V gene: TRBV4-1
D gene: -
clone size: -
J gene: TRBJ2-5
CDR3 protein: CASSPRNSQETQYF
CDR3 DNA: TGCGCCAGCAGCCCCAGGAATAGCCAAGAGACCCAGTACTTC

V gene: TRBV9
D gene: -
clone size: -
J gene: TRBJ2-7
CDR3 protein: CASSPSVGAYEQYF
CDR3 DNA: TGTGCCAGCAGCCCCTCTGTAGGGGCCTACGAGCAGTACTTC

V gene: TRBV2
D gene: -
clone size: many
J gene: TRBJ2-5
CDR3 protein: CASRGGAGETQYF
CDR3 DNA: TGTGCCAGCAGAGGGGGGGCCGGTGAGACCCAGTACTTC

V gene: TRBV5-5
D gene: TRBD1
clone size: -
J gene: TRBJ2-1
CDR3 protein: CASSLAQGAGVIYNEQFF
CDR3 DNA: TGTGCCAGCAGCTTGGCGCAGGGGGCCGGTGTGATTTACAATGAGCAGTTCTTC

V gene: TRBV29-1
D gene: -
clone size: -
J gene: TRBJ1-1
CDR3 protein: CSVAWTENTEAFF
CDR3 DNA: TGCAGCGTTGCGTGGACAGAGAACACTGAAGCTTTCTTT

V gene: TRBV28
D gene: -
clone size: -
J gene: TRBJ1-4
CDR3 protein: CASSLTGKGGKLFF
CDR3 DNA: TGTGCCAGCAGTCTTACAGGGAAGGGCGGAAAACTGTTTTTT

V gene: TRBV4-2
D gene: TRBD1
clone size: -
J gene: TRBJ1-2
CDR3 protein: CASSQVTGQGGLYGYTF
CDR3 DNA: TGTGCCAGCAGCCAAGTTACGGGACAGGGAGGCCTGTATGGCTACACCTTC

V gene: TRBV6-5
D gene: -
clone size: -
J gene: TRBJ1-1
CDR3 protein: CASSYSRDTEAFF
CDR3 DNA: TGTGCCAGCAGTTACTCGCGGGACACTGAAGCTTTCTTT

V gene: TRBV12-3/TRBV12-4
D gene: -
clone size: -
J gene: TRBJ2-1
CDR3 protein: CASSLGGEQFF
CDR3 DNA: TGTGCCAGCAGCCTGGGGGGTGAGCAGTTCTTC

V gene: TRBV6-5
D gene: TRBD1
clone size: -
J gene: TRBJ1-5
CDR3 protein: CASRQGSHSNQPQHF
CDR3 DNA: TGTGCCAGCAGACAGGGGTCTCATAGCAATCAGCCCCAGCATTTT

V gene: TRBV21-1
D gene: -
clone size: -
J gene: TRBJ2-7
CDR3 protein: CASTTENRGRDYEQYF
CDR3 DNA: TGTGCCAGCACCACGGAAAACAGGGGGCGCGATTACGAGCAGTACTTC

V gene: TRBV18
D gene: -
clone size: -
J gene: TRBJ1-6
CDR3 protein: CASSPPSRTWRPLHF
CDR3 DNA: TGTGCCAGCTCACCACCGTCGAGGACTTGGAGGCCCCTCCACTTT

V gene: TRBV9
D gene: TRBD1
clone size: -
J gene: TRBJ1-2
CDR3 protein: CASSVGQGDGYGYTF
CDR3 DNA: TGTGCCAGCAGCGTAGGACAGGGAGACGGCTATGGCTACACCTTC

V gene: TRBV18
D gene: -
clone size: once
J gene: TRBJ1-5
CDR3 protein: CASSPGAGNQPQHF
CDR3 DNA: TGTGCCAGCTCACCAGGGGCAGGGAATCAGCCCCAGCATTTT

V gene: TRBV9
D gene: -
clone size: -
J gene: TRBJ1-1
CDR3 protein: CASSVGGYTEAFF
CDR3 DNA: TGTGCCAGCAGCGTAGGAGGGTACACTGAAGCTTTCTTT

V gene: TRBV7-2
D gene: -
clone size: -
J gene: TRBJ2-5
CDR3 protein: CASSFEGGTQYF
CDR3 DNA: TGTGCCAGCAGCTTTGAGGGCGGGACCCAGTACTTC

V gene: TRBV15
D gene: TRBD1
clone size: few
J gene: TRBJ2-2
CDR3 protein: CATSDQGATNTGELFF
CDR3 DNA: TGTGCCACCAGCGACCAGGGGGCTACGAACACCGGGGAGCTGTTTTTT

V gene: TRBV6-5
D gene: -
clone size: -
J gene: TRBJ2-1
CDR3 protein: CASAGDFPSYNEQFF
CDR3 DNA: TGTGCCAGCGCCGGGGACTTTCCCTCCTACAATGAGCAGTTCTTC

V gene: TRBV6-6
D gene: -
clone size: -
J gene: TRBJ2-1
CDR3 protein: CASSQSRNEQFF
CDR3 DNA: TGTGCCAGCAGCCAGTCTAGGAATGAGCAGTTCTTC

V gene: TRBV29-1
D gene: TRBD1
clone size: -
J gene: TRBJ1-4
CDR3 protein: CSVEPRQGGELFF
CDR3 DNA: TGCAGCGTTGAACCCCGACAGGGAGGTGAACTGTTTTTT

V gene: TRBV7-2
D gene: -
clone size: -
J gene: TRBJ2-6
CDR3 protein: CASSLRSSGANVLTF
CDR3 DNA: TGTGCCAGCAGCTTAAGGAGCTCTGGGGCCAACGTCCTGACTTTC

V gene: TRBV11-2
D gene: -
clone size: -
J gene: TRBJ2-7
CDR3 protein: CASRAGYEQYF
CDR3 DNA: TGTGCCAGTAGAGCCGGTTACGAGCAGTACTTC

V gene: TRBV28
D gene: -
clone size: -
J gene: TRBJ1-2
CDR3 protein: CASGVLGAANYGYTF
CDR3 DNA: TGTGCCAGCGGAGTCCTTGGAGCAGCTAACTATGGCTACACCTTC

V gene: TRBV27
D gene: -
clone size: -
J gene: TRBJ2-2
CDR3 protein: CASSLVLVNTGELFF
CDR3 DNA: TGTGCCAGCAGTTTAGTACTGGTGAACACCGGGGAGCTGTTTTTT

V gene: TRBV19
D gene: TRBD1
clone size: -
J gene: TRBJ1-5
CDR3 protein: CASRTGGGNQPQHF
CDR3 DNA: TGTGCCAGTAGGACAGGGGGTGGCAATCAGCCCCAGCATTTT

V gene: TRBV19
D gene: -
clone size: -
J gene: TRBJ1-5
CDR3 protein: CASSVTEYSNQPQHF
CDR3 DNA: TGTGCCAGTAGTGTGACAGAGTATAGCAATCAGCCCCAGCATTTT

V gene: TRBV19
D gene: -
clone size: -
J gene: TRBJ1-6
CDR3 protein: CASSTGLIPSPLHF
CDR3 DNA: TGTGCCAGTAGTACCGGACTGATCCCTTCACCCCTCCACTTT

V gene: TRBV28
D gene: TRBD2
clone size: -
J gene: TRBJ2-5
CDR3 protein: CASSLLAGVQETQYF
CDR3 DNA: TGTGCCAGCAGCTTACTAGCGGGGGTCCAAGAGACCCAGTACTTC

V gene: TRBV7-9
D gene: -
clone size: -
J gene: TRBJ2-1
CDR3 protein: CASGQGFNEQFF
CDR3 DNA: TGTGCCAGCGGTCAGGGCTTCAATGAGCAGTTCTTC

V gene: TRBV7-9
D gene: TRBD1
clone size: -
J gene: TRBJ2-3
CDR3 protein: CASRDHRGSTDTQYF
CDR3 DNA: TGTGCCAGCAGAGACCACAGGGGAAGTACAGATACGCAGTATTTT

V gene: TRBV27
D gene: -
clone size: -
J gene: TRBJ1-5
CDR3 protein: CASSIRVSNQPQHF
CDR3 DNA: TGTGCCAGCAGTATCAGGGTTAGCAATCAGCCCCAGCATTTT

V gene: TRBV2
D gene: -
clone size: -
J gene: TRBJ1-2
CDR3 protein: CASRTGGGYGYTF
CDR3 DNA: TGTGCCAGCAGGACGGGGGGCGGGTATGGCTACACCTTC

V gene: TRBV18
D gene: -
clone size: -
J gene: TRBJ2-5
CDR3 protein: CASSPRGGETQYF
CDR3 DNA: TGTGCCAGCTCACCGAGGGGAGGCGAGACCCAGTACTTC

V gene: TRBV21-1
D gene: -
clone size: once
J gene: TRBJ1-3
CDR3 protein: CASSKCGGGLPGNTIYF
CDR3 DNA: TGTGCCAGCAGCAAATGTGGTGGGGGACTTCCTGGAAACACCATATATTTT

V gene: TRBV5-1
D gene: TRBD2
clone size: -
J gene: TRBJ2-3
CDR3 protein: CASSLSGGSDTQYF
CDR3 DNA: TGCGCCAGCAGCTTAAGCGGGGGGTCAGATACGCAGTATTTT

V gene: TRBV3-1/TRBV3-2
D gene: -
clone size: -
J gene: TRBJ2-7
CDR3 protein: CASSHGTRTPYEQYF
CDR3 DNA: TGTGCCAGCAGCCATGGAACACGGACACCCTACGAGCAGTACTTC

V gene: TRBV7-9
D gene: TRBD2
clone size: once
J gene: TRBJ2-3
CDR3 protein: CASSTGLAGATDTQYF
CDR3 DNA: TGTGCCAGCAGCACGGGACTAGCGGGAGCGACAGATACGCAGTATTTT

V gene: TRBV7-3
D gene: -
clone size: -
J gene: TRBJ1-1
CDR3 protein: CASRPNPEAVTEAFF
CDR3 DNA: TGTGCCAGCAGGCCGAACCCCGAGGCGGTCACTGAAGCTTTCTTT

V gene: TRBV28
D gene: -
clone size: -
J gene: TRBJ2-6
CDR3 protein: CASLASGANVLTF
CDR3 DNA: TGTGCCAGCCTGGCCTCTGGGGCCAACGTCCTGACTTTC

V gene: TRBV15
D gene: -
clone size: -
J gene: TRBJ2-2
CDR3 protein: CATSSGLNPGELFF
CDR3 DNA: TGTGCCACCAGTTCAGGGCTTAATCCCGGGGAGCTGTTTTTT